Presented here are 30 T cell receptor beta chains from one specimen sequenced in a study of CXCR3-negative and CXCR3-positive naive CD8 T cells. Their cognate antigens are unknown. All TRB cDNA libraries came from 5' RACE performed with UMI labels. TCRdb reprocessed the 5' RACE reads and stores each CDR3 protein as one record, lacking DNA. The repertoire table contains some 150,000 distinct CDR3 sequences. Overall study findings and caveats: Naive cells with CXCR3 showed TRB CDR3s that were more hydrophobic than those in CXCR3-negative naive cells.

The sample consisted of naive CXCR3+ CD8+ T cells from blood. Subset reported: CD45RO-CCR7+CD27+CD95- naive CD8+ T cells expressing CXCR3 (TNR3+). These receptors were collected from a human donor in good health. Some clones in this sample may be carry-over from other donors' samples.

This chain joins TRBV6-5 and TRBJ1-5. The CDR3 is 15 amino acids. CDR1 is MNHEY and CDR2 is SVGAGI in the germline V gene. CDR3 sequence reads: CASRAGQVGNQPQHF.

The rearrangement links TRBV10-3 to TRBJ2-2. This CDR3 is 11 amino acids long. Looked up from germline, CDR1 is ENHRY and CDR2 is SYGVKD. The CDR3: CAVTNTGELFF.

The chain links TRBV7-2 to TRBJ2-7; the TCRdb D gene call, TRBD1, has no DNA to confirm it. The CDR3 has 15 amino acids. Germline loops: CDR1 SGHTA, CDR2 FQGNSA. CDR3 in amino acids: CASSLTSGALNEQYF.

The chain is built from TRBV29-1 and TRBJ2-3; TCRdb gives TRBD1 as the D gene, but with no DNA this cannot be confirmed. The CDR3 contains 13 residues. Germline-derived CDR1 and CDR2 are SQVTM and ANQGSEA. The chain's CDR3 is CSVQPGPRDTQYF.

This sequence joins TRBV7-7 and TRBJ2-5; TCRdb calls TRBD1, which cannot be checked without DNA. Germline V lookup: CDR1 SSHAT, CDR2 FNYEAQ (reference sequence). This CDR3 is built from 16 residues. The CDR3 reads CASSLGTRDREETQYF.

The V gene is TRBV28, the J gene TRBJ2-7; the D call from TCRdb, TRBD2, cannot be confirmed without DNA. In germline, CDR1 is MDHEN, CDR2 SYDVKM. The CDR3 sequence is 12 residues long. The CDR3 sequence is CASRDYSYEQYF.

This chain links TRBV7-9 with TRBJ1-3; TCRdb reports TRBD1, a call that lacks DNA to check it against. The CDR3 runs to 15 residues. Germline loops: CDR1 SEHNR, CDR2 FQNEAQ (reference sequence). This chain's CDR3 is CASSARGSSGNTIYF.

CDR3 sequence: CASSHRDRGLEETQYF. This sequence joins TRBV7-9 and TRBJ2-5; TCRdb calls TRBD1, which cannot be checked without DNA. This CDR3 has 16 residues. The germline CDR1 and CDR2 sequences are SEHNR and FQNEAQ (reference sequence). The variable domain in full, with the rest retrieved from reference TRBV7-9 and TRBJ2-5, is DTGVSQNPRHKITKRGQNVTFRCDPISEHNRLYWYRQTLGQGPEFLTYFQNEAQLEKSRLLSDRFSAERPKGSFSTLEIQRTEQGDSAMYLCASSHRDRGLEETQYFGPGTRLLVL.

The chain recombines TRBV15 with TRBJ2-3; with no DNA, the TCRdb D assignment of TRBD1 cannot be verified. The germline V gene has CDR1 LNHNV and CDR2 YYDKDF (reference sequence). This CDR3 is 15 amino acids long. CDR3 in amino acids: CATSRDGGLTDTQYF. Together with reference TRBV15 and TRBJ2-3, the CDR3 gives the full variable domain: DAMVIQNPRYQVTQFGKPVTLSCSQTLNHNVMYWYQQKSSQAPKLLFHYYDKDFNNEADTPDNFQSRRPNTSFCFLDIRSPGLGDTAMYLCATSRDGGLTDTQYFGPGTRLTVL.

This chain links TRBV29-1 with TRBJ2-1; the TRBD2 assignment by TCRdb is unverifiable without DNA. The CDR3 is made up of 12 amino acids. From germline, CDR1 is SQVTM and CDR2 ANQGSEA. The CDR3 loop is CSAGTSGRDIFF.

The rearrangement joins TRBV3-1 to TRBJ2-5; TCRdb indicates TRBD1, and absent DNA this call remains unverified. CDR1 LGHDT and CDR2 YNNKEL come from the germline V gene (reference sequence). CDR3 length: 13 amino acids. The CDR3 is CASGTLAQETQYF.

This rearrangement joins TRBV12-3 or TRBV12-4 to TRBJ2-7; TCRdb picks TRBD1, but there is no DNA to check that call. This CDR3 is built from 15 residues. The CDR3 loop reads CASSDLGQGDYEQYF.

This chain links TRBV19 with TRBJ1-1; the D gene TCRdb calls, TRBD1, cannot be checked with no DNA. The CDR3 consists of 16 residues. Germline-derived CDR1 and CDR2 are LNHDA and SQIVND (reference sequence). This CDR3 is CASSIWGGALETEAFF.

The chain joins TRBV7-9 to TRBJ1-2. The CDR3 extends over 12 amino acids. Germline lookup yields CDR1 SEHNR and CDR2 FQNEAQ (reference sequence). The chain's CDR3 is CASSQENYGYTF.

The genes are TRBV14 and TRBJ2-3; TCRdb's D gene call, TRBD2, goes unchecked for lack of DNA. The CDR3 runs 18 residues. Looked up from germline, CDR1 is SGHDN and CDR2 is FVKESK. This CDR3 is CASSQAAGGLIGTDTQYF.

The CDR3 loop reads CASSHPISGSYEQYF. The gene calls are TRBV23-1 and TRBJ2-7; the TCRdb call, TRBD2, lacks DNA for checking. TRBV23-1 qualifies as an ORF whose function is uncertain. CDR3 length equals 15 residues.

The chain carries TRBV7-9 and TRBJ2-1; TCRdb outputs TRBD1, but without DNA this stays unchecked. The length of the CDR3 is 12 residues. Germline CDR1 reads SEHNR; CDR2 reads FQNEAQ (reference sequence). The CDR3 loop is CASSDTGNEQFF.

The V gene is TRBV29-1, the J gene TRBJ1-1; lacking DNA, the TRBD1 call made by TCRdb goes unchecked. CDR3 length: 11 residues. Looked up from germline, CDR1 is SQVTM and CDR2 is ANQGSEA. The CDR3 is CSGTGGTEAFF.

The rearrangement joins TRBV29-1 to TRBJ2-7. CDR3 length: 14 amino acids. CDR1 is SQVTM and CDR2 is ANQGSEA in the germline V gene. The CDR3 sequence: CSVEDRQGSYEQYF.

The V call is TRBV5-1, the J call TRBJ2-2. This CDR3 spans 15 amino acids. CDR1 SGHRS and CDR2 YFSETQ come from the germline V gene. CDR3 in amino acids: CASSPGGMNTGELFF.

The chain couples TRBV6-4 to TRBJ2-1; TCRdb's D call of TRBD2 is untestable without DNA. Germline values: CDR1 MRHNA, CDR2 SNTAGT. The CDR3 has 14 amino acids. The CDR3 reads CASSVGGGYNEQFF.

V and J are TRBV10-1 and TRBJ2-2; no DNA is available, so the TRBD1 call from TCRdb remains unchecked. The CDR3 runs to 16 residues. CDR1 is WNHNN, CDR2 SYGVQD, per germline (reference sequence). The CDR3 sequence: CASLNRDRVFHRGAVF.

V and J are TRBV20-1 and TRBJ1-2. Germline V gives CDR1 DFQATT, CDR2 SNEGSKA (reference sequence). The CDR3 is 13 amino acids. The CDR3 spells CSARDSSGLGYTF.

The rearrangement uses TRBV9 and TRBJ2-7; the D gene TCRdb calls, TRBD2, cannot be checked with no DNA. The germline CDR1 and CDR2 sequences are SGDLS and YYNGEE. This CDR3 is built from 14 residues. The CDR3 sequence: CASSAGLAGYEQYF.

This chain uses TRBV28 with TRBJ2-7; without DNA, the TCRdb call of TRBD1 cannot be checked. The CDR3 covers 14 residues. Germline V gene data show CDR1 as MDHEN and CDR2 as SYDVKM. CDR3 loop: CASSLEGITYEQYF.

The V call is TRBV2, the J call TRBJ2-7; TCRdb picks TRBD2, but there is no DNA to check that call. The germline V gene encodes CDR1 SNHLY and CDR2 FYNNEI. CDR3 length: 16 amino acids. This CDR3 reads CASSHIGQGGPSEQYF.

This chain links TRBV7-6 with TRBJ1-1. CDR3 length equals 15 residues. Germline V gene sequence: CDR1 SGHVS, CDR2 FNYEAQ. The CDR3 region is CASSFTIGRGTEAFF. Supplemented by reference TRBV7-6 and TRBJ1-1, the full variable domain reads GAGVSQSPRYKVTKRGQDVALRCDPISGHVSLYWYRQALGQGPEFLTYFNYEAQQDKSGLPNDRFSAERPEGSISTLTIQRTEQRDSAMYRCASSFTIGRGTEAFFGQGTRLTVV.

The chain employs TRBV29-1 and TRBJ2-7; without DNA, the TCRdb call of TRBD1 cannot be checked. Per the germline V gene, CDR1 is SQVTM and CDR2 is ANQGSEA. The CDR3 is 14 residues long. The CDR3 region is CSVVYTGESTKQYF.

The CDR3 loop is CASSQAGGEQFF. The chain links TRBV3-1 to TRBJ2-1; TCRdb outputs TRBD1, but without DNA this stays unchecked. There are 12 residues in the CDR3. Per germline, CDR1 LGHDT and CDR2 YNNKEL (reference sequence).

The chain uses TRBV7-9 and TRBJ1-1; the D call of TRBD1 rests on TCRdb alone, since no DNA is present to check it. CDR3 length equals 14 residues. CDR1 and CDR2 (germline): SEHNR, FQNEAQ (reference sequence). CDR3 region: CASSLTVESTEAFF.